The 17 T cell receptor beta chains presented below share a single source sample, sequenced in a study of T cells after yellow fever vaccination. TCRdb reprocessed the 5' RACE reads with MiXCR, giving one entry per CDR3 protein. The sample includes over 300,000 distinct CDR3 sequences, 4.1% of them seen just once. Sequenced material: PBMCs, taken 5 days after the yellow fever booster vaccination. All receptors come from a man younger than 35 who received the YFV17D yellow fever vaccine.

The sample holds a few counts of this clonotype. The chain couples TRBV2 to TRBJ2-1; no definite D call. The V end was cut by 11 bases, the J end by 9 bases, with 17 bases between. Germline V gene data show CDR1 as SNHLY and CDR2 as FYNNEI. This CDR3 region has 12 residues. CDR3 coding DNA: TGTGCCCGCCCTGGTTCCACCGGTGAGCAGTTCTTC. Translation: CARPGSTGEQFF.

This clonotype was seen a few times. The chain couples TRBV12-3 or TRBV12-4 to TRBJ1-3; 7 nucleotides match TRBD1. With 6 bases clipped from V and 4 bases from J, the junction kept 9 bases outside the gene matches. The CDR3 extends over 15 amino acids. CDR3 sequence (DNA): TGTGCCAGCAGGAAAACAGGGGCTGGGGGAAACACCATATATTTT. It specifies CASRKTGAGGNTIYF.

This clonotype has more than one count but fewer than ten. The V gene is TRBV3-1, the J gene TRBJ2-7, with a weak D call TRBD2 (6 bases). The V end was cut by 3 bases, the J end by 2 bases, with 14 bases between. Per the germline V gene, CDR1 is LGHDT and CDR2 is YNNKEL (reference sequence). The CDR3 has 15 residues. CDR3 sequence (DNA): TGTGCCAGCAGCCACGTTCGGGGGATTACCTACGAGCAGTACTTC. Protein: CASSHVRGITYEQYF.

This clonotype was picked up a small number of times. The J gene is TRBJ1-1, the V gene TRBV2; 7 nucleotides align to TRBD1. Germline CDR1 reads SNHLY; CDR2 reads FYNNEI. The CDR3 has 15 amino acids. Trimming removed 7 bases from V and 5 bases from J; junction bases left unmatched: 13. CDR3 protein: CASNREPGGGTEAFF. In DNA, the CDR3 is TGTGCCAGCAATAGGGAACCAGGGGGGGGTACTGAAGCTTTCTTT.

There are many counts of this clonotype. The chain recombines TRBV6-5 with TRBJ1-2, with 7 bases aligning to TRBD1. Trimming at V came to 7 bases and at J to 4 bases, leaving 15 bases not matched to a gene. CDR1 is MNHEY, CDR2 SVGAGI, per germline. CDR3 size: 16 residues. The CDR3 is CASTPQGGGLGYGYTF. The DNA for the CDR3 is TGTGCCAGCACTCCTCAGGGGGGTGGGCTAGGCTATGGCTACACCTTC.

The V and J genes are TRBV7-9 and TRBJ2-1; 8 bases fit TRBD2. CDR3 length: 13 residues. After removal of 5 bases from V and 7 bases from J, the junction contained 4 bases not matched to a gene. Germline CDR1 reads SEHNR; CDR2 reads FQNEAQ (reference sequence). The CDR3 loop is CASSIPGGNEQFF. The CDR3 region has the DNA TGTGCCAGCAGCATCCCGGGGGGGAATGAGCAGTTCTTC.

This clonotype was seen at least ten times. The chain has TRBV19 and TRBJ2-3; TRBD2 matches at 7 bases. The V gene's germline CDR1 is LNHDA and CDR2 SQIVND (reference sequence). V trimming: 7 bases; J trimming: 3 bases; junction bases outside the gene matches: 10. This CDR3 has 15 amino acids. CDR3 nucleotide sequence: TGTGCCAGTAACGAGGGGAGGGACCCAACAGATACGCAGTATTTT. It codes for CASNEGRDPTDTQYF.

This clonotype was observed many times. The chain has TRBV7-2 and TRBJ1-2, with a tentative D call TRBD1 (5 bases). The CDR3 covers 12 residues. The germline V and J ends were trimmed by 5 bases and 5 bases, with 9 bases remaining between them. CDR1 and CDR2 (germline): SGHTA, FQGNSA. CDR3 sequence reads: CASSRRGYGYTF. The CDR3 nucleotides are TGTGCCAGCAGCCGGCGGGGGTATGGCTACACCTTC.

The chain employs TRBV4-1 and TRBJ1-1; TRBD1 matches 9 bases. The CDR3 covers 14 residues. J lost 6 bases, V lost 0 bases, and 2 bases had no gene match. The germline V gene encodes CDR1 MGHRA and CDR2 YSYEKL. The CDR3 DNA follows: TGCGCCAGCAGCCAAGACGGGACAGGGCCTGAAGCTTTCTTT. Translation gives CASSQDGTGPEAFF.

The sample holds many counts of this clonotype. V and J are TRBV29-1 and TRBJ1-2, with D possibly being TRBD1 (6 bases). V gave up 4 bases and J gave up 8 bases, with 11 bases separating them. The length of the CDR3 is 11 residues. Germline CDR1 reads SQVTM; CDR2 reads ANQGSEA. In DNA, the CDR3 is TGCAGCGTTGTACAGGGAGGCGGCTACACCTTC. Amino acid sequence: CSVVQGGGYTF.

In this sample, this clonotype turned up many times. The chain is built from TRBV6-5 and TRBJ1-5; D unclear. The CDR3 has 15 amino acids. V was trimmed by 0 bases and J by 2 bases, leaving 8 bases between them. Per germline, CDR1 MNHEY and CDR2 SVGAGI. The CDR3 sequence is CASSYSRRGNQPQHF. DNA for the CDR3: TGTGCCAGCAGTTACTCACGGAGAGGCAATCAGCCCCAGCATTTT.

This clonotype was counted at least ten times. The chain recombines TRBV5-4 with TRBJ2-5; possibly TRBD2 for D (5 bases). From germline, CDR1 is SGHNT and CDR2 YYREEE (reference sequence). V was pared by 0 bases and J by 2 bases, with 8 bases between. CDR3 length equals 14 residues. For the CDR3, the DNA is TGTGCCAGCAGCTTGGCCCCGGGGCAAGAGACCCAGTACTTC. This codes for CASSLAPGQETQYF.

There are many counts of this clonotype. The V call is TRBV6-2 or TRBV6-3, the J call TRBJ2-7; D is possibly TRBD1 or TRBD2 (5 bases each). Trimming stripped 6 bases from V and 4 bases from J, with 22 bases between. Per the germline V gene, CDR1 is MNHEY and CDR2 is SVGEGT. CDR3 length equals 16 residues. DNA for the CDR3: TGTGCCAGCAGCCGAAGGGGACCGCGAATTACTTACGAGCAGTACTTC. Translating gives CASSRRGPRITYEQYF.

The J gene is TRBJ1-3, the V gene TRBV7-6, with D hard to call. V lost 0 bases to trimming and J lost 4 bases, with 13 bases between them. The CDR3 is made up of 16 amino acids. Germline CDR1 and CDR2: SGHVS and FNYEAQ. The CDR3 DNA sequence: TGTGCCAGCAGCTTAGCTCCCTGGACGTTAGGAAACACCATATATTTT. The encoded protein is CASSLAPWTLGNTIYF.

The CDR3 region is CASSVPGTPRATEAFF. DNA for the CDR3: TGTGCCAGCAGTGTACCCGGGACACCCAGGGCCACTGAAGCTTTCTTT. V is TRBV28 and J is TRBJ1-1, with a weak D call TRBD1 (6 bases). The CDR3 loop spans 16 amino acids. Trimming took off 5 bases at V and 4 bases at J, with 20 bases between the two ends. Looked up from germline, CDR1 is MDHEN and CDR2 is SYDVKM.

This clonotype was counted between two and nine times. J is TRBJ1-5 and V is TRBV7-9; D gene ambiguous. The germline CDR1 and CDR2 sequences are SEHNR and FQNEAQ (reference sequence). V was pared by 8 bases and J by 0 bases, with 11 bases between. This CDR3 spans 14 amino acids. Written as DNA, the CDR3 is TGTGCCAGCGGATTGGGTAGTAGCAATCAGCCCCAGCATTTT. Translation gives CASGLGSSNQPQHF.

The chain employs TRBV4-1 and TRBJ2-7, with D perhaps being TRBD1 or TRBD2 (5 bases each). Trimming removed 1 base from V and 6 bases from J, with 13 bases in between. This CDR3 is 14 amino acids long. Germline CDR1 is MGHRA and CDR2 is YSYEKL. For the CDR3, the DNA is TGCGCCAGCAGCCAAGGGACACAAAGCGGCGAGCAGTACGTC. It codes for CASSQGTQSGEQYV.